Each of the 17 T cell receptor beta chains below was sequenced from the same sample in a study of blood T cell repertoires in COVID-19 (dated by TCRdb to 2020 to 2022). Library preparation used the immunoSEQ multiplex PCR assay. Not all clones reach the TCRdb copy of this immuneACCESS table, which keeps in-frame sequences only. Checked studies attribute under half of the gap to unresolved V genes and leave the rest unexplained. Recorded for this sample are 75,000 to 90,000 clones; roughly 88% of them occurred a single time. 1% of the sample lies in the top ten. The sequenced sample consisted of peripheral blood. These receptors were collected from a woman aged 45-59 years in a cohort sampled during active COVID-19.

This clone appeared once. The genes are TRBV28 and TRBJ2-5, with D maybe TRBD1 (5 bases). V was cut by 6 bases and J by 3 bases, with 17 bases left in between. This CDR3 is built from 15 residues. The germline CDR1 and CDR2 sequences are MDHEN and SYDVKM. The CDR3 region has the DNA TGTGCCAGCAGGGATTCTCACAGGCGAGAAGAGACCCAGTACTTC. Its protein is CASRDSHRREETQYF.

This clone is medium-sized within its sample. V is TRBV9 and J is TRBJ1-2; 11 bases line up with TRBD1. This CDR3 spans 16 amino acids. Germline CDR1 SGDLS, CDR2 YYNGEE. V was pared by 5 bases and J by 5 bases, with 11 bases of the junction left unmatched. In DNA, the CDR3 is TGTGCCAGCAGTCTTCTCGCCGGGACAGGGGGGTATGGCTACACCTTC. Translated: CASSLLAGTGGYGYTF.

The chain has TRBV6-1 and TRBJ1-2; the D is unclear. Germline-derived CDR1 and CDR2 are MNHNS and SASEGT. This CDR3 contains 17 residues. V lost 0 bases to trimming and J lost 2 bases, with 16 bases between them. CDR3 residues: CASSEATTLGLNYGYTF. The CDR3 nucleotides are TGTGCCAGCAGTGAAGCCACTACTTTAGGTCTCAACTATGGCTACACCTTC.

The rearrangement joins TRBV18 to TRBJ1-4; D may be TRBD1 (6 bases). The V gene lost 3 bases and the J gene lost 5 bases, with 16 bases spanning the gap. CDR3 size: 16 residues. The germline V gene has CDR1 KGHSH and CDR2 LQKENI. In DNA form, the CDR3 reads TGTGCCAGCTCACCCGCACCCCGGACAGAGAATGAAAAACTGTTTTTT. It specifies CASSPAPRTENEKLFF.

The rearrangement joins TRBV27 to TRBJ1-2; D remains unclear. The germline gives CDR1 MNHEY, CDR2 SMNVEV (reference sequence). The V end lost 6 bases, the J end lost 3 bases, and 14 bases lay between the germline ends. CDR3 size: 14 residues. The CDR3 region is CASRPTWAYYGYTF. The CDR3 nucleotides are TGTGCCAGCAGACCTACGTGGGCCTACTATGGCTACACCTTC.

The chain employs TRBV5-1 and TRBJ1-1; the D is unclear. CDR3 length equals 15 residues. Germline assignment: CDR1 SGHRS and CDR2 YFSETQ. The germline V and J ends were trimmed by 0 bases and 2 bases, with 11 bases remaining between them. The CDR3: CASSLVVGSNTEAFF. The DNA of the CDR3 is TGCGCCAGCAGCTTGGTTGTCGGGTCAAACACTGAAGCTTTCTTT.

V gene TRBV5-1 combines with J gene TRBJ1-2; no firm D call. The CDR3 consists of 15 residues. Germline CDR1 and CDR2: SGHRS and YFSETQ. Trimming pared 4 bases from V and 6 bases from J, leaving 19 bases between. The DNA of the CDR3 is TGCGCCAGCAGCCCTCGCAGAGCCCCAAGCGATGGCTACACCTTC. Its translation: CASSPRRAPSDGYTF.

V gene TRBV10-3 combines with J gene TRBJ2-1; a possible D gene is TRBD1 (6 bases). Germline CDR1 and CDR2: ENHRY and SYGVKD. V was trimmed by 4 bases and J by 2 bases, leaving 15 bases between them. The CDR3 has 16 amino acids. This chain's CDR3 is CAISGGARGTYNEQFF. The CDR3 DNA follows: TGTGCCATCAGTGGCGGAGCCAGGGGCACCTACAATGAGCAGTTCTTC.

This chain links TRBV28 with TRBJ2-1; D call uncertain. Trimming removed 4 bases at V and 0 bases at J, with 13 bases between. Germline loops: CDR1 MDHEN, CDR2 SYDVKM. The CDR3 runs to 16 residues. DNA of the CDR3: TGTGCCAGCAGTTCCCTTAGTCGGAGCTCCTACAATGAGCAGTTCTTC. It translates to CASSSLSRSSYNEQFF.

V and J are TRBV13 and TRBJ2-7; 9 bases map to TRBD1. The V gene's germline CDR1 is PRHDT and CDR2 FYEKMQ (reference sequence). V lost 4 bases to trimming and J lost 5 bases; unmatched junction nucleotides: 3. The CDR3 runs 13 residues. CDR3 DNA sequence: TGTGCCAGCAGCTCGGGACAGGGAGACGAGCAGTACTTC. Translation: CASSSGQGDEQYF.

This clone appeared a few times. The chain combines TRBV3-1 (or the pseudogene TRBV3-2) with TRBJ1-3; D is unresolved. The CDR3 runs to 13 residues. Looked up from germline, CDR1 is LGHDT and CDR2 is YNNKEL (reference sequence). Trimming cost V 9 bases and J 2 bases, with 11 bases left between them. Here the CDR3 DNA reads TGTGCCAGTGAGCTCGGGACTGGAAACACCATATATTTT. Amino acid sequence: CASELGTGNTIYF.

V usage is TRBV27 and J usage is TRBJ2-7, with D maybe TRBD2 (6 bases). Germline V gene lookup returns CDR1 MNHEY and CDR2 SMNVEV (reference sequence). Trimming stripped 2 bases from V and 2 bases from J, with 10 bases between. This CDR3 has 14 amino acids. Here the CDR3 reads CASSLGGVPYEQYF. The CDR3 DNA sequence: TGTGCCAGCAGTTTAGGAGGGGTCCCCTACGAGCAGTACTTC.

The chain recombines TRBV6-6 with TRBJ1-2; 11 nucleotides align to TRBD1. After removal of 7 bases from V and 6 bases from J, the junction contained 10 bases not matched to a gene. CDR3 length: 15 residues. Germline V CDR1 and CDR2: MNHNY, SVGAGI (reference sequence). The CDR3 sequence: CASIDPGQGGHGYTF. The CDR3 bases are TGTGCCAGCATCGACCCGGGACAGGGGGGCCATGGCTACACCTTC.

The rearrangement joins TRBV28 to TRBJ2-1; TRBD2 is a possible D gene (5 bases). CDR1 is MDHEN and CDR2 is SYDVKM in the germline V gene. This CDR3 is 15 amino acids long. Trimming removed 2 bases at V and 9 bases at J, with 17 bases between. The CDR3 sequence is CASSLVARAHSEQFF. As DNA, the CDR3 is TGTGCCAGCAGTTTAGTGGCGAGGGCCCACAGTGAGCAGTTCTTC.

The chain joins TRBV6-5 to TRBJ1-4, with TRBD1 identical over 9 bases. Germline loops: CDR1 MNHEY, CDR2 SVGAGI. Trimming removed 0 bases from V and 8 bases from J; junction bases left unmatched: 7. This CDR3 is built from 16 residues. CDR3 in amino acids: CASSYSRDRAREKLFF. For the CDR3, the DNA is TGTGCCAGCAGTTACTCGAGGGACAGGGCCCGGGAAAAACTGTTTTTT.

The chain joins TRBV5-1 to TRBJ1-4; D gene ambiguous. Trimming pared 5 bases from V and 5 bases from J, leaving 16 bases between. Germline lookup yields CDR1 SGHRS and CDR2 YFSETQ. This CDR3 spans 15 amino acids. CDR3 sequence (DNA): TGCGCCAGCAGTGCGCAGATAGAGACAAATGAAAAACTGTTTTTT. It specifies CASSAQIETNEKLFF.

The chain is built from TRBV5-5 and TRBJ2-1; TRBD2 agrees at 9 bases. Unmatched junction bases numbered 7, after V lost 0 bases and J lost 0 bases. The CDR3 runs to 18 residues. Germline V lookup: CDR1 SGHKS, CDR2 YYEKEE (reference sequence). The DNA for the CDR3 is TGTGCCAGCAGCTTGGCAATCCTAGCGGGAAACTCCTACAATGAGCAGTTCTTC. It specifies CASSLAILAGNSYNEQFF.